Following are 32 T cell receptor beta chains from one sample sequenced in a study of shared clonotypes between healthy human individuals. Profiled with immunoSEQ multiplex PCR; TCRdb holds only in-frame clones, not every one. The profile covers under 1,100,000 clones, with approximately 72% appearing a single time and approximately 1.5% taken by the ten largest. Source material: memory CD4+ T cells sorted from blood. The sample's subset: CD45RA-negative fraction. These TCRs come from a young man in good health.

V is TRBV11-2 and J is TRBJ1-5, with D tentatively TRBD1 (5 bases). Germline CDR1 is SGHAT and CDR2 is FQNNGV. Trimming took 8 bases from V and 3 from J, leaving 14 bases between them. The CDR3 spans 14 residues. CDR3 in amino acids: CASGGDGINQPQHF. The CDR3 nucleotides read TGTGCCAGCGGCGGGGACGGAATCAATCAGCCCCAGCATTTT.

With respect to this clone: Other DNA sequences from this sample encode an identical CDR3 as well. The chain recombines TRBV5-1 with TRBJ2-1, with 11 bases matching TRBD1. CDR1 SGHRS and CDR2 YFSETQ come from the germline V gene. The CDR3 length is 15 residues. V was clipped by 4 bases and J by 3 bases; unmatched bases: 3. CDR3 DNA sequence: TGCGCCAGCAGCCTGGGGACAGGGGGCTACAATGAGCAGTTCTTC. The encoded protein is CASSLGTGGYNEQFF.

This chain links TRBV11-2 with TRBJ1-4, with 9 bases identical to TRBD1. Germline values: CDR1 SGHAT, CDR2 FQNNGV. This CDR3 is built from 17 residues. After removal of 4 bases from V and 0 bases from J, the junction contained 6 bases not matched to a gene. The CDR3 region is CASSYLGQGTTNEKLFF. The CDR3, as DNA: TGTGCCAGCAGCTACCTAGGACAGGGGACAACTAATGAAAAACTGTTTTTT.

The J gene is TRBJ1-2, the V gene TRBV29-1; D not resolved. CDR1 and CDR2 (germline): SQVTM, ANQGSEA. CDR3 length: 12 amino acids. V was cut by 0 bases and J by 4 bases, with 6 bases left in between. Written as DNA, the CDR3 is TGCAGCGTTGAAGAGGGCTTCTATGGCTACACCTTC. Its protein product is CSVEEGFYGYTF.

This clone appeared a few times. The chain joins TRBV7-2 to TRBJ2-5, with D tentatively TRBD1 (6 bases). V was clipped by 1 base and J by 2 bases, with 8 bases between them. CDR3 length equals 14 residues. CDR1 and CDR2 from the germline V gene are SGHTA and FQGNSA. CDR3 protein: CASSLDRVQETQYF. DNA for the CDR3: TGTGCCAGCAGCTTAGACAGGGTTCAAGAGACCCAGTACTTC.

The CDR3 bases are TGCGCCAGCAGCCAAGATCGGGGGGCTATGGGAGGCTACACCTTC. Its translation: CASSQDRGAMGGYTF. V gene TRBV4-1 combines with J gene TRBJ1-2, with a weak D call TRBD1 (6 bases). This CDR3 region has 15 residues. CDR1 is MGHRA and CDR2 is YSYEKL in the germline V gene. V was shortened by 0 bases and J by 8 bases, with 16 bases between the two germline ends.

Ten or more counts support this clone. This chain links TRBV7-6 with TRBJ1-4, with no clear D. V lost 1 base and J 8 bases, leaving 11 bases between the germline ends. CDR3 length: 14 amino acids. The germline gives CDR1 SGHVS, CDR2 FNYEAQ. CDR3 amino acids: CASSLGSSKEKLFF. The CDR3 DNA is TGTGCCAGCAGCTTAGGGTCTTCAAAAGAAAAACTGTTTTTT.

The chain recombines TRBV4-3 with TRBJ1-5; D remains ambiguous. CDR3 length: 16 amino acids. V was trimmed by 0 bases and J by 2 bases, leaving 11 bases between them. Germline CDR1 reads LGHNA; CDR2 reads YSLEER. CDR3 coding DNA: TGCGCCAGCAGCCAAGATTGGCAGGCTGGCAATCAGCCCCAGCATTTT. It translates to CASSQDWQAGNQPQHF.

The chain links TRBV5-8 to TRBJ2-3; possible D gene TRBD1, 5 bases. Between the trimmed V and J ends, which lost 0 bases and 1 base, there was a span of 9 bases. CDR1 and CDR2 from the germline V gene are SGHTS and YDEGEE. This CDR3 is 15 amino acids long. CDR3 sequence (DNA): TGTGCCAGCAGCTTGGCCAGGGATCGCACAGATACGCAGTATTTT. Protein sequence: CASSLARDRTDTQYF.

This clone was detected once. The chain couples TRBV9 to TRBJ1-6, with unresolved D. The V gene lost 1 base and the J gene lost 7 bases, with 12 bases spanning the gap. This CDR3 contains 15 residues. Germline V lookup: CDR1 SGDLS, CDR2 YYNGEE. In DNA form, the CDR3 reads TGTGCCAGCAGCGTAACCGACGACAAGAATTCACCCCTCCACTTT. This encodes CASSVTDDKNSPLHF.

This chain uses TRBV11-2 with TRBJ1-3, with D possibly TRBD1 on 6 matching bases. The germline CDR1 and CDR2 sequences are SGHAT and FQNNGV. V dropped 4 bases and J dropped 2 bases, with 15 bases sitting between them. The CDR3 covers 16 residues. The CDR3 reads CASSSRGGKTGNTIYF. The CDR3 nucleotides are TGTGCCAGCAGCTCGAGGGGGGGTAAGACTGGAAACACCATATATTTT.

The CDR3 region has the DNA TGTGCCAGTAGTATCCAGGGGGCTGGGGCCAACGTCCTGACTTTC. Its protein is CASSIQGAGANVLTF. V and J are TRBV19 and TRBJ2-6; 7 bases are shared with TRBD1. Losses at the gene ends were 3 bases for V and 2 bases for J; bases not matched to a gene: 1. The CDR3 extends over 15 amino acids. Per germline, CDR1 LNHDA and CDR2 SQIVND (reference sequence).

In this sample, this clone turned up a few times. The CDR3 reads CASSLAWGGTEAFF. DNA of the CDR3: TGTGCCAGCAGCTTAGCGTGGGGAGGCACTGAAGCTTTCTTT. V and J are TRBV7-9 and TRBJ1-1, with D unresolved. Deletions cut 0 bases from V and 4 bases from J, with 9 bases between. Germline CDR1 is SEHNR and CDR2 is FQNEAQ (reference sequence). This CDR3 has 14 residues.

This clone was seen once. This chain joins TRBV11-2 and TRBJ1-3; D perhaps matches TRBD1 (5 bases). There are 13 residues in the CDR3. CDR1 and CDR2 (germline): SGHAT, FQNNGV. Trimming stripped 4 bases from V and 7 bases from J, with 11 bases between. CDR3 sequence: CASSSGTYNTIYF. The CDR3, as DNA: TGTGCCAGCAGCTCGGGGACTTATAACACCATATATTTT.

This clone was seen a handful of times. V and J are TRBV6-1 and TRBJ2-7; perhaps TRBD2 as D (5 bases). The V end lost 6 bases, the J end lost 0 bases, and 9 bases lay between the germline ends. Germline V gene data show CDR1 as MNHNS and CDR2 as SASEGT. The CDR3 has 13 amino acids. The CDR3 DNA reads TGTGCCAGCAGGGACTGGAGCTCCTACGAGCAGTACTTC. Its translation is CASRDWSSYEQYF.

The CDR3 DNA reads TGTGCCAGCAGCTTAGACGTCACCGAAAACTATGGCTACACCTTC. It yields the protein CASSLDVTENYGYTF. The chain recombines TRBV11-2 with TRBJ1-2; D gene uncertain. This CDR3 is 15 amino acids long. V lost 0 bases and J 2 bases, leaving 10 bases between the germline ends. The germline CDR1 and CDR2 sequences are SGHAT and FQNNGV.

Comment on this clone: Compared with germline, one end of the junction differs, possibly owing to a read error. The gene calls are TRBV7-7 and TRBJ2-1; 8 bases agree with TRBD1. The CDR3 runs 15 residues. CDR1 and CDR2 (germline): SSHAT, FNYEAQ (reference sequence). CDR3 region: CASSLAGGGNAEQFF. For the CDR3, the DNA is TGTGCTAGCAGCTTAGCAGGGGGCGGCAACGCTGAGCAGTTCTTC.

The genes are TRBV7-9 and TRBJ2-3; 14 bases match TRBD2. With 5 bases clipped from V and 2 bases from J, the junction kept 3 bases outside the gene matches. The germline V gene has CDR1 SEHNR and CDR2 FQNEAQ (reference sequence). This CDR3 contains 16 residues. The CDR3, as DNA: TGTGCCAGCAGCGCGGGACTAGCGGGGGTCACAGATACGCAGTATTTT. This gives the protein CASSAGLAGVTDTQYF. Variable domain in full (rest from reference TRBV7-9 and TRBJ2-3): DTGVSQNPRHKITKRGQNVTFRCDPISEHNRLYWYRQTLGQGPEFLTYFQNEAQLEKSRLLSDRFSAERPKGSFSTLEIQRTEQGDSAMYLCASSAGLAGVTDTQYFGPGTRLTVL.

The rearrangement joins TRBV10-1 to TRBJ2-1; 11 bases are shared with TRBD2. V shed 3 bases, J shed 7 bases, and the junction held 8 bases outside the gene matches. Germline assignment: CDR1 WNHNN and CDR2 SYGVQD (reference sequence). The CDR3 contains 16 residues. This CDR3 is CASSDRLAGGQNEQFF. The CDR3 coding sequence is TGCGCCAGCAGTGATAGGTTAGCGGGGGGGCAAAATGAGCAGTTCTTC.

As regards this clone: This may stem from a read error, because a much larger clone lies one nucleotide away. This chain joins TRBV10-3 and TRBJ2-3; D call uncertain. The V end lost 3 bases, the J end lost 2 bases, and 3 bases lay between the germline ends. Germline V CDR1 and CDR2: ENHRY, SYGVKD. The CDR3 loop spans 12 amino acids. CDR3 nucleotides: TGTGCCATCAGTGACACCACAGATACGCAGTATTTT. Residues: CAISDTTDTQYF.

On this clone: The sample holds other DNA sequences that translate to the same CDR3. The rearrangement uses TRBV5-1 and TRBJ2-5, with D possibly being TRBD1 or TRBD2 (6 bases each). This CDR3 has 14 residues. CDR1 and CDR2 (germline): SGHRS, YFSETQ. The ends were cut back, 2 bases at V and 5 bases at J, with 13 bases in the middle. Written as DNA, the CDR3 is TGCGCCAGCAGCTTAGGGGGACTCGGCGAGACCCAGTACTTC. As protein: CASSLGGLGETQYF.

The chain uses TRBV7-2 and TRBJ2-1; TRBD1 matches 11 bases. Looked up from germline, CDR1 is SGHTA and CDR2 is FQGNSA. J gave up 7 bases and V 2 bases, and 4 bases lay outside the gene matches. The CDR3 has 15 amino acids. In nucleotides, the CDR3 is TGTGCCAGCAGCTTACGGACAGGGGGCGAGAATGAGCAGTTCTTC. This sequence encodes CASSLRTGGENEQFF.

This rearrangement joins TRBV28 to TRBJ1-1; D perhaps matches TRBD1 (5 bases). Per the germline V gene, CDR1 is MDHEN and CDR2 is SYDVKM. The CDR3 extends over 14 amino acids. V lost 7 bases and J lost 5, with 17 bases in between. CDR3 in amino acids: CASTFPGGRTEAFF. In DNA form, the CDR3 reads TGTGCCAGCACCTTCCCCGGGGGGAGGACTGAAGCTTTCTTT.

The chain combines TRBV10-3 with TRBJ1-5; no firm D call. Looked up from germline, CDR1 is ENHRY and CDR2 is SYGVKD. The CDR3 runs to 14 residues. V lost 6 bases and J lost 0, with 9 bases in between. The CDR3 sequence: CAISRIYSNQPQHF. The CDR3, as DNA: TGTGCCATCAGCAGGATTTATAGCAATCAGCCCCAGCATTTT.

The rearrangement joins TRBV28 to TRBJ1-1, with D perhaps matching TRBD1 (6 bases). The length of the CDR3 is 12 residues. Trimming removed 10 bases from V and 8 bases from J, with 17 bases in between. CDR1 is MDHEN, CDR2 SYDVKM, per germline. DNA of the CDR3: TGTGCCACCAACGTACAGGGCCAAGAAGCTTTCTTT. Translation gives CATNVQGQEAFF.

A note on this clone: Given a much more abundant clone one base away, this may be a read error. Other DNA sequences in this specimen translate into the identical CDR3. V and J are TRBV5-1 and TRBJ1-1; a weak D match, TRBD1 (5 bases). V shed 0 bases and J shed 1 base, with 7 bases lying between them. The CDR3 totals 14 residues. Germline values: CDR1 SGHRS, CDR2 YFSETQ. This CDR3 reads CASSLVQGNTEAFF. CDR3 sequence (DNA): TGCGCCAGCAGCTTGGTCCAGGGGAACACTGAAGCTTTCTTT.

About this clone itself: This CDR3 is also generated by other DNA sequences in the sample. The rearrangement links TRBV5-1 to TRBJ2-3; TRBD1 might be the D (5 bases). The V and J ends lost 0 bases and 2 bases respectively, with 10 bases between them. This CDR3 is 15 amino acids long. Germline V CDR1 and CDR2: SGHRS, YFSETQ. CDR3 sequence: CASSLEGKDTDTQYF. The CDR3 DNA follows: TGCGCCAGCAGCTTGGAGGGGAAGGACACAGATACGCAGTATTTT. Looking up the rest from reference TRBV5-1 and TRBJ2-3 gives the full variable domain: KAGVTQTPRYLIKTRGQQVTLSCSPISGHRSVSWYQQTPGQGLQFLFEYFSETQRNKGNFPGRFSGRQFSNSRSEMNVSTLELGDSALYLCASSLEGKDTDTQYFGPGTRLTVL.

The chain couples TRBV18 to TRBJ1-3; D gene unclear. Germline CDR1 and CDR2: KGHSH and LQKENI. The CDR3 is 14 residues long. V was clipped by 1 base and J by 0 bases, with 4 bases between them. The CDR3 loop reads CASSPQISGNTIYF. CDR3 nucleotides: TGTGCCAGCTCACCACAAATCTCTGGAAACACCATATATTTT.

This chain links TRBV11-2 with TRBJ2-2; 9 nucleotides match TRBD2. Germline assignment: CDR1 SGHAT and CDR2 FQNNGV. J gave up 8 bases and V 8 bases, and 9 bases lay outside the gene matches. This CDR3 is 14 amino acids long. CDR3 loop: CASEPGLAGGELFF. CDR3 DNA sequence: TGTGCCAGCGAACCGGGACTAGCCGGTGGGGAGCTGTTTTTT.

The J gene is TRBJ2-2, the V gene TRBV7-2; 7 bases are a match to TRBD1. Germline loops: CDR1 SGHTA, CDR2 FQGNSA. The CDR3 is 14 amino acids. V gave up 3 bases and J gave up 6 bases; unmatched junction bases: 4. This CDR3 is CASSFDRVPGELFF. Written as DNA, the CDR3 is TGTGCCAGCAGCTTCGACAGGGTTCCCGGGGAGCTGTTTTTT.

As for this clone: The sample holds other DNA sequences that translate to the same CDR3. The chain joins TRBV7-2 to TRBJ2-7; D is ambiguous. Trimming left V 4 bases short and J 2 bases short, with 9 bases between. CDR3 size: 13 residues. The germline V gene has CDR1 SGHTA and CDR2 FQGNSA. CDR3 amino acids: CASSSRQPYEQYF. The CDR3 DNA follows: TGTGCCAGCAGCTCTCGACAACCCTACGAGCAGTACTTC.

This clone was seen ten or more times. This chain joins TRBV4-3 and TRBJ2-3; 7 bases fit TRBD2. This CDR3 is built from 16 residues. The ends lost 0 bases at V and 6 bases at J; junction bases unmatched: 9. CDR1 and CDR2 (germline): LGHNA, YSLEER. The CDR3 region has the DNA TGCGCCAGCAGCCAAGATCAGGCTAGCGGCAGCGATACGCAGTATTTT. Encoded protein: CASSQDQASGSDTQYF.